This T cell receptor (beta chain) was sequenced for a study of blood T cell repertoires in COVID-19. As originally analysed: Nucleated cell counts were estimated from reference gene primer amplification. Sequencing was performed with immunoSEQ multiplex PCR; in TCRdb, only in-frame clones are kept and a portion is missing. The V and J calls and clone size were taken over from that table, and D and trimming were inferred from the DNA. The table lists around 200,000 clones, roughly 86% of them singletons. CDR3 length equals 12 residues. Trimming took off 6 bases at V and 5 bases at J, with 10 bases between the two ends. In germline, CDR1 is SQVTM, CDR2 ANQGSEA. Membership in each cohort depended on participant-reported clinical history.

The receptor was isolated from a man in his forties or fifties with acute COVID-19. Sequenced material: PBMCs or T cells enriched from blood (not recorded which). The gene calls are TRBV29-1 and TRBJ2-2; D is ambiguous. The CDR3 loop reads CSVAPGTGELFF. As DNA, the CDR3 is TGCAGCGTCGCCCCCGGTACCGGGGAGCTGTTTTTT.